What follows are 31 T cell receptor beta chains derived from one specimen sequenced in a study of control samples from healthy donors and cancer patients. The table came from immunoSEQ multiplex PCR; TCRdb's copy has only in-frame clones and leaves some out. The table includes approximately 140,000 clones, roughly 93% detected once. The specimen sequenced was blood. These receptors originate from a man aged 18 to 29 in good health.

This chain uses TRBV20-1 with TRBJ1-3; perhaps TRBD1 as D (5 bases). Germline CDR1 is DFQATT and CDR2 is SNEGSKA (reference sequence). CDR3 length: 14 amino acids. V was pared by 3 bases and J by 7 bases, with 16 bases between. The CDR3 here is CSASTGDFGNTIYF. The CDR3 DNA reads as TGCAGTGCTAGTACAGGAGACTTCGGGAACACCATATATTTT.

The V and J genes are TRBV10-3 and TRBJ1-1; maybe TRBD1 (6 bases). Trimming removed 7 bases from V and 6 bases from J, with 21 bases in between. The CDR3 runs to 15 residues. CDR1 and CDR2 (germline): ENHRY, SYGVKD. CDR3: CAIKPLLQGSSEAFF. As DNA, the CDR3 is TGTGCCATCAAGCCGCTCTTACAGGGAAGCTCTGAAGCTTTCTTT.

V and J are TRBV5-5 and TRBJ2-3, with D possibly matching TRBD2 (6 bases). The CDR3 consists of 15 residues. The germline CDR1 and CDR2 sequences are SGHKS and YYEKEE (reference sequence). With 0 bases removed from V and 1 base from J, the gap between germline ends came to 9 bases. The CDR3 is CASSLEGGGTDTQYF. DNA for the CDR3: TGTGCCAGCAGCTTGGAGGGCGGGGGCACAGATACGCAGTATTTT.

The chain carries TRBV15 and TRBJ2-3; 11 bases map to TRBD2. V gave up 8 bases and J gave up 2 bases; unmatched junction bases: 6. CDR3 size: 15 residues. Germline CDR1 reads LNHNV; CDR2 reads YYDKDF (reference sequence). CDR3 sequence (DNA): TGTGCCACCGAAACTAGCGGGAGCCCCACAGATACGCAGTATTTT. Translating it yields CATETSGSPTDTQYF.

This chain joins TRBV2 and TRBJ1-1; no clear D. The germline V and J ends were trimmed by 5 bases and 6 bases, with 19 bases remaining between them. The CDR3 extends over 15 amino acids. The germline gives CDR1 SNHLY, CDR2 FYNNEI. The DNA for the CDR3 is TGTGCCAGCAGTCACATGCCGAACGACAAGTCTGAAGCTTTCTTT. This codes for CASSHMPNDKSEAFF.

This chain joins TRBV5-1 and TRBJ1-1; TRBD1 matches at 7 bases. The germline V gene encodes CDR1 SGHRS and CDR2 YFSETQ. The V segment lost 0 bases and the J segment 2 bases; nucleotides outside the gene matches: 1. The CDR3 covers 14 residues. The CDR3 DNA sequence: TGCGCCAGCAGCTTGGGGGACAGCAACACTGAAGCTTTCTTT. It is translated as CASSLGDSNTEAFF.

This chain uses TRBV28 with TRBJ2-5; 9 bases fit TRBD2. CDR3 length equals 16 residues. Per the germline V gene, CDR1 is MDHEN and CDR2 is SYDVKM. Germline trimming cut 6 bases from V and 4 bases from J; bases unmatched to any gene: 12. CDR3 in amino acids: CASSLREGVIGETQYF. As DNA, the CDR3 is TGTGCCAGCAGCCTGCGGGAGGGGGTAATCGGAGAGACCCAGTACTTC.

The rearrangement joins TRBV4-2 to TRBJ1-2; D ambiguous. The ends were cut back, 5 bases at V and 8 bases at J, with 9 bases in the middle. Germline CDR1 and CDR2: LGHNA and YNFKEQ. CDR3 size: 11 residues. CDR3 coding DNA: TGTGCCAGCAGCTCACGTGGGGGCTACACCTTC. Translating gives CASSSRGGYTF.

This clone was seen ten or more times. The rearrangement uses TRBV7-6 and TRBJ1-2; D is possibly TRBD1 (6 bases). The CDR3 has 16 residues. V lost 2 bases and J lost 7, with 20 bases in between. Per the germline V gene, CDR1 is SGHVS and CDR2 is FNYEAQ. CDR3 protein: CASSLSPSAGASGYTF. The CDR3 region has the DNA TGTGCCAGCAGCTTATCCCCCTCCGCGGGGGCGAGTGGCTACACCTTC.

V usage is TRBV30 and J usage is TRBJ2-1; 10 nucleotides line up with TRBD2. V shed 5 bases, J shed 7 bases, and the junction held 5 bases outside the gene matches. The CDR3 extends over 13 amino acids. CDR1 and CDR2 from the germline V gene are GTSNPN and SVGIG (reference sequence). CDR3 sequence reads: CAWDGLAVNEQFF. The CDR3, as DNA: TGTGCCTGGGATGGACTAGCGGTGAATGAGCAGTTCTTC.

The chain combines TRBV20-1 with TRBJ1-1, with D unresolved. Per germline, CDR1 DFQATT and CDR2 SNEGSKA (reference sequence). Trimming stripped 4 bases from V and 11 bases from J, with 8 bases between. The CDR3 length is 9 residues. DNA for the CDR3: TGCAGTGCTACCCGAATGGCTTTCTTT. It translates to CSATRMAFF.

The V call is TRBV4-1, the J call TRBJ1-1; D is unresolved. The CDR3 runs 14 residues. Trimming cost V 1 base and J 1 base, with 7 bases left between them. Per the germline V gene, CDR1 is MGHRA and CDR2 is YSYEKL. CDR3 DNA sequence: TGCGCCAGCAGCCAAGTCCGAGGGAACACTGAAGCTTTCTTT. As protein: CASSQVRGNTEAFF.

V is TRBV12-3 or TRBV12-4 and J is TRBJ1-1; D gene unclear. CDR3 length equals 11 residues. Trimming left V 5 bases short and J 6 bases short, with 7 bases between. CDR3 nucleotides: TGTGCCAGCAGTGGTAGGGCTGAAGCTTTCTTT. This encodes CASSGRAEAFF.

The V call is TRBV24-1, the J call TRBJ2-6; no reliable D call. This CDR3 has 15 amino acids. Germline CDR1 is KGHDR and CDR2 is SFDVKD. V was clipped by 5 bases and J by 0 bases, with 7 bases between them. CDR3 sequence: CATSVITSGANVLTF. The CDR3 DNA sequence: TGTGCCACCAGTGTAATCACCTCTGGGGCCAACGTCCTGACTTTC.

The chain joins TRBV15 to TRBJ2-3; 10 positions agree with TRBD2. There are 15 residues in the CDR3. Germline loops: CDR1 LNHNV, CDR2 YYDKDF (reference sequence). V shed 4 bases, J shed 4 bases, and the junction held 5 bases outside the gene matches. The CDR3 protein is CATSTAGGHADTQYF. The CDR3 coding sequence is TGTGCCACCAGCACAGCGGGGGGGCATGCAGATACGCAGTATTTT.

The genes are TRBV4-1 and TRBJ2-7, with 8 nucleotides matching TRBD2. The CDR3 length is 16 residues. Trimming took 1 base from V and 0 from J; bases not matched to a gene: 5. CDR1 MGHRA and CDR2 YSYEKL come from the germline V gene. In nucleotides, the CDR3 is TGCGCCAGCAGCCAAGTGCCGGGGGGGGCCTCCTACGAGCAGTACTTC. This translates into CASSQVPGGASYEQYF.

The chain employs TRBV2 and TRBJ2-3; 12 positions agree with TRBD2. The CDR3 has 17 amino acids. Germline-derived CDR1 and CDR2 are SNHLY and FYNNEI. Germline trimming cut 6 bases from V and 3 bases from J; bases unmatched to any gene: 10. Written as DNA, the CDR3 is TGTGCCAGCAGCGGACACCCTAGCGGGGGGGAAACAGATACGCAGTATTTT. Amino acids: CASSGHPSGGETDTQYF.

V and J are TRBV28 and TRBJ2-4, with a possible D match to TRBD1 (6 bases). Trimming pared 5 bases from V and 6 bases from J, leaving 17 bases between. The CDR3 is 15 amino acids. CDR1 and CDR2 (germline): MDHEN, SYDVKM. The CDR3 DNA sequence: TGTGCCAGCAGTCAAGGGGCAGGGGAAAGAAACATTCAGTACTTC. It specifies CASSQGAGERNIQYF.

The rearrangement joins TRBV4-1 to TRBJ2-7, with 8 bases identical to TRBD2. There are 14 residues in the CDR3. Trimming removed 6 bases from V and 4 bases from J; junction bases left unmatched: 8. Germline CDR1 and CDR2: MGHRA and YSYEKL. The chain's CDR3 is CASRPVPGGYEQYF. CDR3 DNA sequence: TGCGCCAGCAGGCCGGTCCCGGGAGGGTACGAGCAGTACTTC.

The chain recombines TRBV4-1 with TRBJ1-1; D is undetermined. V lost 1 base and J 1 base, leaving 13 bases between the germline ends. The CDR3 has 16 residues. The germline V gene encodes CDR1 MGHRA and CDR2 YSYEKL. CDR3 sequence reads: CASSQVPGGRNTEAFF. CDR3 in DNA: TGCGCCAGCAGCCAAGTTCCAGGAGGAAGGAACACTGAAGCTTTCTTT.

The chain uses TRBV7-2 and TRBJ1-1; D gene unclear. CDR1 SGHTA and CDR2 FQGNSA come from the germline V gene. CDR3 length equals 15 residues. V shed 5 bases and J shed 1 base, with 14 bases lying between them. This chain's CDR3 is CASSHNWSQNTEAFF. In nucleotides, the CDR3 is TGTGCCAGCAGCCACAATTGGAGCCAGAACACTGAAGCTTTCTTT.

The chain joins TRBV7-6 to TRBJ2-3, with 8 bases aligning to TRBD1. Germline-derived CDR1 and CDR2 are SGHVS and FNYEAQ. CDR3 size: 16 residues. J was trimmed by 6 bases and V by 2 bases; bases with no gene match: 10. The CDR3 is CASSLKYGRGRDTQYF. CDR3 DNA sequence: TGTGCCAGCAGCTTAAAGTATGGCAGGGGGCGGGATACGCAGTATTTT.

The chain carries TRBV28 and TRBJ1-5; 8 bases are shared with TRBD1. The CDR3 loop spans 14 amino acids. The germline gives CDR1 MDHEN, CDR2 SYDVKM. V shed 5 bases and J 5 bases; nucleotides not matched to a gene: 5. Here the CDR3 DNA reads TGTGCCAGCAGTGACGGACAGGGCGATCAGCCCCAGCATTTT. This encodes CASSDGQGDQPQHF.

The chain uses TRBV6-5 and TRBJ1-5, with a tentative D call TRBD1 (6 bases). Trimming removed 7 bases from V and 7 bases from J, with 17 bases in between. The CDR3 runs 14 residues. From germline, CDR1 is MNHEY and CDR2 SVGAGI. CDR3 DNA sequence: TGTGCCAGCATACTGGGGGCGGGCGGACAGCCCCAGCATTTT. The encoded protein is CASILGAGGQPQHF.

The CDR3: CASSTGYYGYTF. CDR3 nucleotides: TGTGCCAGCAGTACTGGTTACTATGGCTACACCTTC. The genes are TRBV4-2 and TRBJ1-2, with D uncertain. The CDR3 has 12 residues. V lost 6 bases, J lost 3 bases, and 8 bases lay in between. Germline values: CDR1 LGHNA, CDR2 YNFKEQ.

This chain uses TRBV9 with TRBJ2-1; the D gene could be TRBD1 or TRBD2 (5 bases each). V gave up 3 bases and J gave up 8 bases, with 15 bases separating them. CDR1 and CDR2 (germline): SGDLS, YYNGEE. The CDR3 runs to 14 residues. The CDR3 spells CASSAHRGTDEQFF. The CDR3 nucleotides are TGTGCCAGCAGCGCCCATCGAGGGACGGATGAGCAGTTCTTC.

For this clone: One junction end disagrees with the germline gene, perhaps due to a read error. Other DNA sequences of this sample code for an identical CDR3. In DNA, the CDR3 is TGCGCCAGTAGTATAGTTGGCCAGGGTGGGAAGGACATTCAGTACTTC. This translates into CASSIVGQGGKDIQYF. V is TRBV19 and J is TRBJ2-4; TRBD1 might be the D (5 bases). The CDR3 contains 16 residues. From germline, CDR1 is LNHDA and CDR2 SQIVND (reference sequence).

The chain joins TRBV13 to TRBJ2-7; 8 bases agree with TRBD1. Germline V gene lookup returns CDR1 PRHDT and CDR2 FYEKMQ (reference sequence). The V gene end was trimmed by 3 bases and the J gene end by 5 bases; junction bases not matched to a gene: 6. CDR3 length equals 14 residues. CDR3 nucleotide sequence: TGTGCCAGCAGCTTGAGACAGGGGCTGAACGAGCAGTACTTC. Translated, it gives CASSLRQGLNEQYF. The whole variable domain, remainder taken from reference TRBV13 and TRBJ2-7, is AAGVIQSPRHLIKEKRETATLKCYPIPRHDTVYWYQQGPGQDPQFLISFYEKMQSDKGSIPDRFSAQQFSDYHSELNMSSLELGDSALYFCASSLRQGLNEQYFGPGTRLTVT.

This rearrangement joins TRBV12-3 or TRBV12-4 to TRBJ1-2; 8 bases match TRBD1. The ends lost 10 bases at V and 1 base at J; junction bases unmatched: 5. The CDR3 totals 13 residues. The CDR3 sequence: CAIAGQVNYGYTF. The CDR3 DNA is TGTGCCATCGCGGGACAGGTTAACTATGGCTACACCTTC.

The chain uses TRBV4-1 and TRBJ1-2; D not certain. CDR3 length: 15 residues. V was trimmed by 0 bases and J by 2 bases, leaving 10 bases between them. Germline V lookup: CDR1 MGHRA, CDR2 YSYEKL. DNA of the CDR3: TGCGCCAGCAGCCAAGATGGTACCGCCAACTATGGCTACACCTTC. Translating it yields CASSQDGTANYGYTF.

This chain uses TRBV11-2 with TRBJ1-1; possible D gene TRBD1, 6 bases. In germline, CDR1 is SGHAT, CDR2 FQNNGV. Trimming stripped 3 bases from V and 0 bases from J, with 14 bases between. This CDR3 has 16 amino acids. Written as DNA, the CDR3 is TGTGCCAGCAGCTTCCGGGGGCCAACCATGAACACTGAAGCTTTCTTT. It translates to CASSFRGPTMNTEAFF.